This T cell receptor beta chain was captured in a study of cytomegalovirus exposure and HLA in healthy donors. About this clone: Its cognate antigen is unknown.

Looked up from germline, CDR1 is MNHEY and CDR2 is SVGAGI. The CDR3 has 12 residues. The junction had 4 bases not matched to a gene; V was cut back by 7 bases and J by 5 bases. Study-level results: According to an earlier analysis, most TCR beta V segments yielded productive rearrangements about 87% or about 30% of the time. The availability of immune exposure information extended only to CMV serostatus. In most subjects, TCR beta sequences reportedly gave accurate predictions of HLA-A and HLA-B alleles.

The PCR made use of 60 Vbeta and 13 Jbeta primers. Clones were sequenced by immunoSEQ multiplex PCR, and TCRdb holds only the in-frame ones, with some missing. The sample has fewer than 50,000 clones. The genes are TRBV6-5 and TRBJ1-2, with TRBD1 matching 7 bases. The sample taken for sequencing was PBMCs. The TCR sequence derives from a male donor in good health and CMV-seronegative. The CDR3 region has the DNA TGTGCCAGCAAAACGACAGGGTATGGCTACACCTTC. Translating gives CASKTTGYGYTF.